Sequencing of this T cell receptor (beta chain) was carried out in a study of cytomegalovirus exposure and HLA in healthy donors. Study-wide results and limits: CMV serostatus was the sole immune exposure data available. Previous analysis showed most TCR beta V segments were productive about 87% or about 30% of the time. A later analysis showed TCR association rates differing by HLA locus, peaking at DRB1 and lowest at HLA-C.

Germline lookup yields CDR1 SGHNT and CDR2 YYREEE (reference sequence). V dropped 4 bases and J dropped 2 bases, with 12 bases sitting between them. The CDR3 sequence is 15 residues long. As for this clone: Its antigen is currently unknown.

Both 60 Vbeta primers and 13 Jbeta primers went into the PCR. Source study methods: Later, an analysis found about 83 million unique TCR beta chains, and approximately 10 million of these were shared. Sequencing used immunoSEQ multiplex PCR; TCRdb keeps in-frame clones, though not all of them. V and J calls and clone size are given by that table; D and trimming were obtained from the DNA. Its clone listing holds 150,000 to 200,000 clones. The chain combines TRBV5-4 with TRBJ2-2; D ambiguous. The sequence came from a woman in her fifties or sixties in good health and CMV-seronegative. Input material: PBMCs. The CDR3 region has the DNA TGTGCCAGCAGCGTGGCAATAGTTAACACCGGGGAGCTGTTTTTT. The encoded protein is CASSVAIVNTGELFF.